The entry below describes one T cell receptor beta chain. These data come from a study of blood T cell repertoires in COVID-19. Using immunoSEQ multiplex PCR, the repertoire was profiled, and TCRdb retains in-frame clones only, with some absent. This sample has 150,000 to 200,000 clones, with around 90% found just once. This CDR3 comprises 15 residues. From germline, CDR1 is MNHEY and CDR2 SVGEGT. With V trimmed by 2 bases and J by 0 bases, 3 bases remained unmatched. The sequencing input was peripheral blood. The sequence derives from a woman in her sixties or seventies who had recovered from COVID-19. The chain joins TRBV6-2 or TRBV6-3 to TRBJ1-1; the match to TRBD1 covers 7 bases. The CDR3 loop is CASSYGQVMNTEAFF. The CDR3 DNA follows: TGTGCCAGCAGTTACGGACAGGTCATGAACACTGAAGCTTTCTTT.